The clone carrying this TCR beta chain was counted only a few times. The source of the sample is a study of T cell responses to AZD1222 COVID-19 vaccine. This CDR3 is 14 amino acids long. Trimming removed 0 bases from V and 3 bases from J, with 10 bases in between. Germline values: CDR1 SGHRS, CDR2 YFSETQ. TCRdb's copy holds only in-frame clones and misses some; the assay was immunoSEQ multiplex PCR. This table has 140,000 to 150,000 clones, around nine tenths appearing once. The sample was peripheral blood, taken on day 0 of AZD1222 vaccination. V usage is TRBV5-1 and J usage is TRBJ2-7; TRBD1 might be the D (6 bases). The receptor's source is an adult in good health. The CDR3 protein is CASSLETGYYEQYF. In DNA, the CDR3 is TGCGCCAGCAGCTTGGAAACAGGGTACTACGAGCAGTACTTC. The complete variable domain, with remaining parts taken from reference TRBV5-1 and TRBJ2-7, reads KAGVTQTPRYLIKTRGQQVTLSCSPISGHRSVSWYQQTPGQGLQFLFEYFSETQRNKGNFPGRFSGRQFSNSRSEMNVSTLELGDSALYLCASSLETGYYEQYFGPGTRLTVT.